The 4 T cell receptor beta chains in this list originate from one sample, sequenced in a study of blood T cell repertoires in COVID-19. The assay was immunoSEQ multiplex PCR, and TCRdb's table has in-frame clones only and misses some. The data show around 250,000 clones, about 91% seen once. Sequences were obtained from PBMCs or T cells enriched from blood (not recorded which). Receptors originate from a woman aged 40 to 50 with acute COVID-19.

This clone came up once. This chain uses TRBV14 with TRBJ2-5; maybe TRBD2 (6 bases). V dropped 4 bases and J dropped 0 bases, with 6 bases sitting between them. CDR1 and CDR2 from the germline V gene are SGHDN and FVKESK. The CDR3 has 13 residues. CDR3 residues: CASSRDYQETQYF. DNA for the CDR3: TGTGCCAGCAGCCGGGACTACCAAGAGACCCAGTACTTC.

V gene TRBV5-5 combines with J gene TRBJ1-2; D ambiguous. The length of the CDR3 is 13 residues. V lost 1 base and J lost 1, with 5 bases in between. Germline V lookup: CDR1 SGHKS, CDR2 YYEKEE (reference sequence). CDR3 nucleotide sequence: TGTGCCAGCAGCTTGCAGGTTAACTATGGCTACACCTTC. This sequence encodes CASSLQVNYGYTF.

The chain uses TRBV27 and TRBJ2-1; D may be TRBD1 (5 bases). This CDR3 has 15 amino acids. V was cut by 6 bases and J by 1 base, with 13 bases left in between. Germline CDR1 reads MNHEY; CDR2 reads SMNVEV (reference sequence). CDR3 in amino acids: CASRGQTLSYNEQFF. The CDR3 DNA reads TGTGCCAGCAGGGGGCAGACGCTATCCTACAATGAGCAGTTCTTC.

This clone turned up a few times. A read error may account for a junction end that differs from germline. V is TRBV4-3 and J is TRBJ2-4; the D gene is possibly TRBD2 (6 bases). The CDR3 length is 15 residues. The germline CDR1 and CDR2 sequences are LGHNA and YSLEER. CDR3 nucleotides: TGCGCCAGCAGCCAAGATGTTTTTGGAGGGCAGATGGTGAGCTTC. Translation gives CASSQDVFGGQMVSF.